This is a list of T cell receptor beta chains from one sample in a study of T cells in Graves' hyperthyroidism and ophthalmopathy. TCRdb used MiXCR to reprocess the multiplex PCR reads, holding one entry per CDR3 protein. The sample consists of fewer than 600,000 distinct CDR3 sequences, about an eighth of them appearing once. Material: blood. Receptor source: a woman aged 18-29 years with Graves' hyperthyroidism. The CDR3 runs from the conserved cysteine through the conserved F or W. A D gene is named only where the DNA matches it firmly. Expanded clones get a size class; other rows say once, few or many, or leave the size out.

clone_size | d_call | j_call | v_call | cdr3_nt | cdr3_aa
few | NA | TRBJ1-1 | TRBV12-3/TRBV12-4 | TGTGCCAGCAGACCCTGGACAGAGGGCACTGAAGCTTTCTTT | CASRPWTEGTEAFF
NA | TRBD1 | TRBJ2-5 | TRBV12-5 | TGTGCTAGTGGGGGACAGGGAGATTTAGAGACCCAGTACTTC | CASGGQGDLETQYF
NA | NA | TRBJ2-1 | TRBV24-1 | TGTGCCACCAGTGATTCAAAGACCGGTATCAATGAGCAGTTCTTC | CATSDSKTGINEQFF
many | TRBD1 | TRBJ1-2 | TRBV5-1 | TGCGCCAGCAGCGAGCCGACAGGGGGCGGTTATAACTATGGCTACACCTTC | CASSEPTGGGYNYGYTF
NA | NA | TRBJ2-6 | TRBV25-1 | TGTGCCAGCAGTGAATCAGGGCACGGGGCCAACGTCCTGACTTTC | CASSESGHGANVLTF
once | NA | TRBJ1-1 | TRBV12-3/TRBV12-4 | TGTGCCAGCAGTGAAGGGAGCAACACTGAAGCTTTCTTT | CASSEGSNTEAFF
many | NA | TRBJ1-5 | TRBV5-1 | TGCGCCAGCCTCAGTCAGCCCCAGCATTTT | CASLSQPQHF
once | TRBD1 | TRBJ1-4 | TRBV7-9 | TGTGGCAGCAGCCGAAACGTTGGACAGGCAGGGGAAAAACTGTTTTTT | CGSSRNVGQAGEKLFF
NA | TRBD1 | TRBJ2-1 | TRBV10-3 | TGTGCCATCAGTGAGGGCGCGACAGGGGAAAAAAATTACAATGAGCAGTTCTTC | CAISEGATGEKNYNEQFF
few | NA | TRBJ2-1 | TRBV29-1 | TGCAGCGTTGGACAGCGAGAGCAGTTCTTC | CSVGQREQFF
NA | NA | TRBJ1-1 | TRBV29-1 | TGCAGCGTTGAACAGGGACTTCTGGGTGCTTTCTTT | CSVEQGLLGAFF
many | NA | TRBJ1-5 | TRBV12-3/TRBV12-4 | TGTGCCAGCAGTCCCACGGACGGGGTAAATCAGCCCCAGCATTTT | CASSPTDGVNQPQHF
NA | NA | TRBJ1-2 | TRBV25-1 | TGTGCCAGCAGTGAAGGCTCAGGGACCATCTATGGCTACACCTTC | CASSEGSGTIYGYTF
many | TRBD1 | TRBJ1-5 | TRBV28 | TGTGCCAGCAGTACGACAGGGTTGATGCCCCAGCATTTT | CASSTTGLMPQHF
many | TRBD2 | TRBJ2-1 | TRBV11-3 | TGTGCCAGCAGCTTAGGTAGGACTAGCGGGAGCAATGAGCAGTTCTTC | CASSLGRTSGSNEQFF
few | NA | TRBJ1-2 | TRBV6-2/TRBV6-3 | TGTGCCAGCAGTTACTCGAGAAGGGGTCCTGGTGGCTACACCTTC | CASSYSRRGPGGYTF
NA | NA | TRBJ2-3 | TRBV4-2 | TGTGCCAGCAGCCTTCGGAAGGAGGCCCACGATACGCAGTATTTT | CASSLRKEAHDTQYF
few | TRBD2 | TRBJ2-2 | TRBV3-1 | TGTGCCAGCAGCCAGGCTTTCGGGGGGATGACCGGGGAGCTGTTTTTT | CASSQAFGGMTGELFF
many | TRBD2 | TRBJ2-1 | TRBV10-2 | TGCGCCAGCACAAGGGGAGGGCCTAGAGATGAGCAGTTCTTC | CASTRGGPRDEQFF
few | NA | TRBJ2-3 | TRBV6-1 | TGTGCCAGCAGAAAACAGGGTCAGGGAGATACGCAGTATTTT | CASRKQGQGDTQYF
many | TRBD1 | TRBJ1-5 | TRBV30 | TGTGCCTGGAGCGGAGGGACAGGGTATCAGCCCCAGCATTTT | CAWSGGTGYQPQHF
many | NA | TRBJ1-1 | TRBV7-2 | TGTGCCAGCAGCTCCCCAGGGGTCACTGAAGCTTTCTTT | CASSSPGVTEAFF
many | NA | TRBJ2-7 | TRBV5-1 | TGCGCCAGCAGCTTGGGGCGATCTGCCAACGAGCAGTACTTC | CASSLGRSANEQYF
few | NA | TRBJ2-1 | TRBV28 | TGTGCCAGCCCTGACGGAAGCTTAAACTCCTACAATGAGCAGTTCTTC | CASPDGSLNSYNEQFF
many | NA | TRBJ2-3 | TRBV6-1 | TGTGCCAGCAGTAAACACCGAGGACAGACGACAGATACGCAGTATTTT | CASSKHRGQTTDTQYF
many | NA | TRBJ1-1 | TRBV5-1 | TGCGCCAGCAGCTTGGTAGGACGGGCTGAAGCTTTCTTT | CASSLVGRAEAFF
many | NA | TRBJ1-4 | TRBV4-1 | TGCGCCAGCAGCCAAGAGGGGGCGGGTCTCGAAAAACTGTTTTTT | CASSQEGAGLEKLFF
few | TRBD2 | TRBJ2-1 | TRBV7-9 | TGTGCCAGCAGACCGACTAGCGGGAGCGACAATGAGCAGTTCTTC | CASRPTSGSDNEQFF
many | NA | TRBJ2-3 | TRBV12-3/TRBV12-4 | TGTGCCAGCAGTTTTGTTTTCCTACCTCCCCAAGGAGATACGCAGTATTTT | CASSFVFLPPQGDTQYF
many | TRBD2 | TRBJ2-2 | TRBV30 | TGTGCCTGGGGTCAACTAGCGAGCACCGGGGAGCTGTTTTTT | CAWGQLASTGELFF
many | TRBD1 | TRBJ1-2 | TRBV11-3 | TGTGCCAGCAGCTTAGATCCTCGGACAGGGCGCGGCTACACCTTC | CASSLDPRTGRGYTF
few | NA | TRBJ2-2 | TRBV15 | TGTGCCACCAGCAGTCGGAGCACCGGGGAGCTGTTTTTT | CATSSRSTGELFF
many | NA | TRBJ1-5 | TRBV20-1 | TGCAGTGCGGAGGACAGATCGAATCAGCCCCAGCATTTT | CSAEDRSNQPQHF
many | TRBD1 | TRBJ2-3 | TRBV11-2 | TGTGCCAGCAGCTTATTCGACAGGGGCCCAGATACGCAGTATTTT | CASSLFDRGPDTQYF
few | NA | TRBJ2-6 | TRBV19 | TGTGCCAGTAGTATAAGGTTCACTGGGGCCAACGTCCTGACTTTC | CASSIRFTGANVLTF
many | NA | TRBJ1-4 | TRBV19 | TGTGCCAGTAGTTTCACAACTAATGAAAAACTGTTTTTT | CASSFTTNEKLFF
few | NA | TRBJ1-6 | TRBV9 | TGTGCCAGCAGCGGGGGTACGGGTAATTCACCCCTCCACTTT | CASSGGTGNSPLHF
many | NA | TRBJ1-5 | TRBV12-3/TRBV12-4 | TGTGCCAGCAGTTGGGAACAGACCAATCAGCCCCAGCATTTT | CASSWEQTNQPQHF
many | NA | TRBJ2-3 | TRBV30 | TGTGCCTGGAGTGTACCCCCATCCACAGATACGCAGTATTTT | CAWSVPPSTDTQYF
NA | NA | TRBJ1-2 | TRBV27 | TGTGCCAGCAGCTCCCGGGACAACTATGGCTACACCTTC | CASSSRDNYGYTF
many | NA | TRBJ2-1 | TRBV2 | TGTGCCAGCAGTGGGCCCCTATGGGAGCAGTTCTTC | CASSGPLWEQFF
few | NA | TRBJ2-7 | TRBV5-1 | TGCGCCAGCAGCCAGGACAGTTCCTACGAGCAGTACTTC | CASSQDSSYEQYF
NA | NA | TRBJ2-1 | TRBV4-1 | TGCGCCAGCAGCCAAGCTAGCGCTTATCTCGACAATGAGCAGTTCTTC | CASSQASAYLDNEQFF
many | NA | TRBJ1-2 | TRBV11-1 | TGTGCCAGCAGCCCCACGGGCTATGGCTACACCTTC | CASSPTGYGYTF
few | TRBD2 | TRBJ2-5 | TRBV20-1 | TGCAGTGCTACCAGCGGGAGAGAGACCCAGTACTTC | CSATSGRETQYF
many | NA | TRBJ2-1 | TRBV7-9 | TGTGCCAGCACCTTACATTCCTCGCCAGCCTACAATGAGCAGTTCTTC | CASTLHSSPAYNEQFF
NA | NA | TRBJ1-1 | TRBV9 | TGTGTCAGCGGACGACAGAACACTGAAGCTTTCTTT | CVSGRQNTEAFF
many | NA | TRBJ1-2 | TRBV11-2 | TGTGCCAGCAGCTTATCCCCCGGGCCCAACTATGGCTACACCTTC | CASSLSPGPNYGYTF
few | NA | TRBJ1-1 | TRBV9 | TGTGCCAGCAGCGTAGACAGTTACACTGAAGCTTTCTTT | CASSVDSYTEAFF
few | NA | TRBJ1-1 | TRBV5-1 | TGCGCCAGCAGCTCTTCCGGACAGACACTAAACACTGAAGCTTTCTTT | CASSSSGQTLNTEAFF
once | TRBD2 | TRBJ2-2 | TRBV11-1 | TGTGCCAGCAGCTTCGGGACTAGCGGGAGGTCGGCCGGGGAGCTGTTTTTT | CASSFGTSGRSAGELFF
NA | NA | TRBJ1-1 | TRBV3-1 | TGTGCCAGCAAGGGGACGGTGAACACTGAAGCTTTCTTT | CASKGTVNTEAFF
many | NA | TRBJ1-1 | TRBV14 | TGTGCCAGCAGCCAAGCTCCGACTGAAGCTTTCTTT | CASSQAPTEAFF